The rows below give T cell receptor beta chains drawn from one sample of a study of cytomegalovirus exposure and HLA in healthy donors. The data were produced by immunoSEQ multiplex PCR, yet TCRdb's version contains in-frame clones alone and is incomplete. The profile covers about 110,000 clones, with around 83% appearing a single time and roughly 23% taken by the ten largest. The sequencing input was PBMCs. The source of these receptors is a young man in good health and CMV-seropositive. The CDR3 runs from the conserved cysteine through the conserved F or W. D genes are given only for firm matches. The listing skips clone size in some rows; elsewhere it reads once, few, many or a size class.

size: -; J: TRBJ2-7; D: -; V: TRBV7-9; DNA: TGTGCCAGCAGCCCACCGGTGGGGGGGGCCTCCTACGAGCAGTACTTC; CDR3: CASSPPVGGASYEQYF
size: -; J: TRBJ1-2; D: -; V: TRBV27; DNA: TGTGCCAGCAGTCCACAGGGAATGAACTATGGCTACACCTTC; CDR3: CASSPQGMNYGYTF
size: -; J: TRBJ1-3; D: -; V: TRBV10-3; DNA: TGTGCCATCAGGACAGCTCCCGGGAACACCATATATTTT; CDR3: CAIRTAPGNTIYF
size: few; J: TRBJ2-1; D: -; V: TRBV29-1; DNA: TGCAGCGCCGAGGGAGTAGCGGTAGAGCTGGGTGAGCAGTTCTTC; CDR3: CSAEGVAVELGEQFF
size: once; J: TRBJ2-1; D: TRBD1; V: TRBV27; DNA: TGTGCCAGCAGTGGACAGGTCCCAGAAAGCTCCTACAATGAGCAGTTCTTC; CDR3: CASSGQVPESSYNEQFF
size: -; J: TRBJ1-5; D: -; V: TRBV19; DNA: TGTGCCAGTAGTACTTGGGAGACTAATCAGCCCCAGCATTTT; CDR3: CASSTWETNQPQHF
size: few; J: TRBJ2-3; D: -; V: TRBV2; DNA: TGTGCCAGCAGTGAAGTCTGGGGAGCAGATACGCAGTATTTT; CDR3: CASSEVWGADTQYF
size: -; J: TRBJ2-1; D: -; V: TRBV5-1; DNA: TGCGCCAGCAGCCATTTCAACAGGGAGATATACAATGAGCAGTTCTTC; CDR3: CASSHFNREIYNEQFF
size: -; J: TRBJ1-1; D: -; V: TRBV28; DNA: TGTGCCAGCAGTGACACTGGGGACATTGAAGCTTTCTTT; CDR3: CASSDTGDIEAFF
size: -; J: TRBJ1-2; D: TRBD1; V: TRBV6-5; DNA: TGTGCCAGCAGCCCAACCGACAGGGGTGGCTACACCTTC; CDR3: CASSPTDRGGYTF
size: -; J: TRBJ1-1; D: TRBD1; V: TRBV5-1; DNA: TGCGCCAGCAGCTTTCCACAGGGGGCCGACACTGAAGCTTTCTTT; CDR3: CASSFPQGADTEAFF
size: -; J: TRBJ2-1; D: TRBD2; V: TRBV7-9; DNA: TGTGCCAGCAGCTTAATGCGGGAGGACCAACATGAGCAGTTCTTC; CDR3: CASSLMREDQHEQFF
size: -; J: TRBJ1-2; D: -; V: TRBV7-2; DNA: TGTGCCAGCAGCTTAGAGGAGGGGGGCTACACCTTC; CDR3: CASSLEEGGYTF
size: -; J: TRBJ1-5; D: -; V: TRBV11-3; DNA: TGTGCCAGCAGCCTAGACCGGGGTCAGCCCCAGCATTTT; CDR3: CASSLDRGQPQHF
size: -; J: TRBJ2-3; D: -; V: TRBV5-1; DNA: TGCGCCAGCTCCCCCGCGGACAGCTTCACAGATACGCAGTATTTT; CDR3: CASSPADSFTDTQYF
size: once; J: TRBJ1-2; D: -; V: TRBV18; DNA: TGTGCCAGCTCACCTGCCGTTGACAGTTATGGCTACACCTTC; CDR3: CASSPAVDSYGYTF
size: -; J: TRBJ1-2; D: -; V: TRBV5-1; DNA: TGCGCCAGCAGGCCGTCCGCTACTAACTATGGCTACACCTTC; CDR3: CASRPSATNYGYTF
size: -; J: TRBJ1-1; D: -; V: TRBV2; DNA: TGTGCCAGCAGTGTCGAGGGAGGCACTGAAGCTTTCTTT; CDR3: CASSVEGGTEAFF
size: once; J: TRBJ2-5; D: -; V: TRBV6-5; DNA: TGTGCCAGCACCTTTGAAGAGACCCAGTACTTC; CDR3: CASTFEETQYF
size: -; J: TRBJ2-3; D: -; V: TRBV5-4; DNA: TGTGCCAGCAGCTTAACTACCAGCACAGATACGCAGTATTTT; CDR3: CASSLTTSTDTQYF
size: -; J: TRBJ2-1; D: TRBD2; V: TRBV7-2; DNA: TGTGCCAGCAGCCCTACTAGGGCTAGCGGCTACAATGAGCAGTTCTTC; CDR3: CASSPTRASGYNEQFF
size: -; J: TRBJ2-5; D: -; V: TRBV11-3; DNA: TGTGCCAGCAGCTTAGATCCTCGGGAGACCCAGTACTTC; CDR3: CASSLDPRETQYF
size: -; J: TRBJ1-3; D: -; V: TRBV19; DNA: TGTGCCAGTAGTATAGGACCGGGATACTCGACTGGAAACACCATATATTTT; CDR3: CASSIGPGYSTGNTIYF
size: -; J: TRBJ2-7; D: TRBD2; V: TRBV27; DNA: TGTGCCAGCAGTCCCACTCGGGGACTAAGTGGCGAGCAGTACTTC; CDR3: CASSPTRGLSGEQYF
size: -; J: TRBJ2-6; D: TRBD1; V: TRBV6-1; DNA: TGTGCCAGCAGTGGCGGACAGGGGGCGTGGGGGGCCAACGTCCTGACTTTC; CDR3: CASSGGQGAWGANVLTF
size: -; J: TRBJ2-2; D: TRBD2; V: TRBV6-5; DNA: TGTGCCAGCAGGCCGGGACTAGCGGGGGCCGGGGAGCTGTTTTTT; CDR3: CASRPGLAGAGELFF
size: -; J: TRBJ2-7; D: TRBD1; V: TRBV28; DNA: TGTGCCAGCAGTTTCTGGACAGGGAATCCTCTCGCGTCCTACGAGCAGTACTTC; CDR3: CASSFWTGNPLASYEQYF
size: -; J: TRBJ2-5; D: -; V: TRBV7-2; DNA: TGTGCCAGCAGCCGGTACAGTCAAGAGACCCAGTACTTC; CDR3: CASSRYSQETQYF
size: once; J: TRBJ2-1; D: TRBD1; V: TRBV2; DNA: TGTGCCAGCAGGGACAGGTTCCTTAGGGATGAGCAGTTCTTC; CDR3: CASRDRFLRDEQFF
size: -; J: TRBJ2-3; D: TRBD2; V: TRBV27; DNA: TGTGCCAGCAGACCTCTAGCGGGAGGGCGCCCAGATACGCAGTATTTT; CDR3: CASRPLAGGRPDTQYF
size: -; J: TRBJ2-7; D: TRBD2; V: TRBV7-9; DNA: TGTTCCAGCAGCTTGGGAAGCGGGGGGGCGGGCGAGCAGTACTTC; CDR3: CSSSLGSGGAGEQYF
size: -; J: TRBJ1-5; D: -; V: TRBV28; DNA: TGTGCCAGCAGTTTTCCCGAACAGGTCAATCAGCCCCAGCATTTT; CDR3: CASSFPEQVNQPQHF
size: -; J: TRBJ2-3; D: -; V: TRBV5-1; DNA: TGCGCCAGCAGCTTGCAGGATGTGGGCACAGATACGCAGTATTTT; CDR3: CASSLQDVGTDTQYF
size: -; J: TRBJ2-5; D: TRBD1; V: TRBV2; DNA: TGTGCCAGCCTCCGGGACAGGGAGGGAGAGACCCAGTACTTC; CDR3: CASLRDREGETQYF
size: -; J: TRBJ2-3; D: TRBD1; V: TRBV7-9; DNA: TGTGCCAGCAGCTTAGACCCCTGGTGGCAGGGGGCACGCACAGATACGCAGTATTTT; CDR3: CASSLDPWWQGARTDTQYF
size: -; J: TRBJ1-2; D: -; V: TRBV7-9; DNA: TGTGCCAGCAGCTTCCGGCGGGGGCTAGTCTATGGCTACACCTTC; CDR3: CASSFRRGLVYGYTF
size: -; J: TRBJ2-3; D: TRBD2; V: TRBV4-2; DNA: TGTGCCAGCAGCCAAGATCCGTCGGGGGGGTCTAGCACAGATACGCAGTATTTT; CDR3: CASSQDPSGGSSTDTQYF
size: -; J: TRBJ2-3; D: TRBD2; V: TRBV5-1; DNA: TGCGCCAGCAGCAACATAGCGGGGGCAACAGATACGCAGTATTTT; CDR3: CASSNIAGATDTQYF
size: -; J: TRBJ1-6; D: -; V: TRBV5-1; DNA: TGCGCCAGCAGCAGGGGGGGGTCAGGATCACCCCTCCACTTT; CDR3: CASSRGGSGSPLHF
size: -; J: TRBJ1-1; D: -; V: TRBV28; DNA: TGTGCCAGCAGTCTCCTTCGAGGATATGCTTTCTTT; CDR3: CASSLLRGYAFF
size: -; J: TRBJ2-3; D: TRBD1; V: TRBV4-2; DNA: TGTGCCAGCAGCCGAGGGACAGACTATAGCACAGATACGCAGTATTTT; CDR3: CASSRGTDYSTDTQYF
size: -; J: TRBJ1-1; D: -; V: TRBV5-1; DNA: TGCGCCAGCAGCCCCGGGGACACCGATCGGGTGAACACTGAAGCTTTCTTT; CDR3: CASSPGDTDRVNTEAFF
size: -; J: TRBJ2-3; D: TRBD2; V: TRBV30; DNA: TGTGCCTGGAGTTTGAACGGGAGGAATACGCAGTATTTT; CDR3: CAWSLNGRNTQYF
size: -; J: TRBJ1-3; D: -; V: TRBV6-1; DNA: TGTGCCAGCAGTCACAGGTTCTCTGGAAACACCATATATTTT; CDR3: CASSHRFSGNTIYF
size: few; J: TRBJ2-5; D: TRBD1; V: TRBV6-1; DNA: TGTGCCAGCAGCACAGGGGTGTCGGAGACCCAGTACTTC; CDR3: CASSTGVSETQYF
size: -; J: TRBJ1-1; D: TRBD1; V: TRBV7-9; DNA: TGTGCCAGCAGCTCTCGACAGGGGTTTAATGAAGCTTTCTTT; CDR3: CASSSRQGFNEAFF
size: -; J: TRBJ2-1; D: TRBD2; V: TRBV5-4; DNA: TGTGCCAGCAGCGATTCTAGCGGGGGGGACAATGAGCAGTTCTTC; CDR3: CASSDSSGGDNEQFF